This T cell receptor (beta chain) originates from a study of technical replicates of blood from a few donors. Germline assignment: CDR1 SGHTA and CDR2 FQGTGA. This CDR3 has 13 residues. Trimming removed 6 bases at V and 2 bases at J, with 11 bases between. Produced via immunoSEQ multiplex PCR; TCRdb's table is partial and in-frame only. The repertoire holds some 78,000 clones, with approximately 93% as singletons. This TCR came from a human donor in good health. The genes are TRBV7-3 and TRBJ2-7; tentative D call: TRBD2 (6 bases). The sample taken for sequencing was T cells isolated from PBMCs. The CDR3 spells CASRSGLTYEQYF. In DNA, the CDR3 is TGTGCCAGCAGGTCGGGACTTACCTACGAGCAGTACTTC.